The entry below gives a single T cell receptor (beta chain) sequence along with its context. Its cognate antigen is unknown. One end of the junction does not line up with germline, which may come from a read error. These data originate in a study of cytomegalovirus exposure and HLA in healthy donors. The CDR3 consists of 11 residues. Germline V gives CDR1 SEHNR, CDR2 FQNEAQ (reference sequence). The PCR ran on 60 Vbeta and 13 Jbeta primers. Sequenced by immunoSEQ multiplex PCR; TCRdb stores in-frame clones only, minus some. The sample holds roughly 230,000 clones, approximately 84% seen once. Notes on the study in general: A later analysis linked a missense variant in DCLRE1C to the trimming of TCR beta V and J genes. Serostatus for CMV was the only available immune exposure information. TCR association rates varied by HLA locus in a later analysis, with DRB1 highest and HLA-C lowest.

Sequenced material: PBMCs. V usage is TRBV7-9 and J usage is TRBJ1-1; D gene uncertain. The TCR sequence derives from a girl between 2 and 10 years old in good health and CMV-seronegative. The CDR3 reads CSSSMTPEAFF. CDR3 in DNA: TGTTCCAGCAGCATGACACCTGAAGCTTTCTTT.